Listed here are 28 T cell receptor beta chains from one sample, sequenced in a study of blood T cells in healthy people across ages. Primers used in a second PCR of about 7 to 12 cycles were a sample-barcoded 5' primer and a J-beta primer mix. One entry per CDR3 protein, called by TCRdb with MiXCR from the 5' RACE reads. The data hold roughly 800,000 distinct CDR3 sequences, with roughly 50% observed a single time. The sequenced sample was blood. These receptors all stem from a man aged 25-45 years in good health.

This rearrangement joins TRBV4-2 to TRBJ1-5; D ambiguous. The germline CDR1 and CDR2 sequences are LGHNA and YNFKEQ. V was pared by 3 bases and J by 2 bases, with 11 bases between. This CDR3 comprises 15 residues. The CDR3 bases are TGTGCCAGCAGCCATGCTATATTCGGCAATCAGCCCCAGCATTTT. This encodes CASSHAIFGNQPQHF.

J is TRBJ2-3 and V is TRBV5-1; perhaps TRBD2 as D (6 bases). V was trimmed by 0 bases and J by 0 bases, leaving 14 bases between them. The germline V gene has CDR1 SGHRS and CDR2 YFSETQ. This CDR3 is 17 amino acids long. This chain's CDR3 is CASSLDRGSTSTDTQYF. DNA of the CDR3: TGCGCCAGCAGCTTGGACCGGGGGAGCACTAGCACAGATACGCAGTATTTT. Looking up the rest from reference TRBV5-1 and TRBJ2-3 gives the full variable domain: KAGVTQTPRYLIKTRGQQVTLSCSPISGHRSVSWYQQTPGQGLQFLFEYFSETQRNKGNFPGRFSGRQFSNSRSEMNVSTLELGDSALYLCASSLDRGSTSTDTQYFGPGTRLTVL.

This chain connects TRBV11-2 to TRBJ1-1; D may be TRBD1 (5 bases). The CDR3 is 17 amino acids. Germline CDR1 is SGHAT and CDR2 is FQNNGV. V shed 1 base and J shed 0 bases, with 15 bases lying between them. The CDR3 DNA follows: TGTGCCAGCAGCTTAGGCTTAAGGGTGGGGGTGAACACTGAAGCTTTCTTT. Translating it yields CASSLGLRVGVNTEAFF.

The V and J genes are TRBV7-2 and TRBJ2-7, with D perhaps assigned TRBD1 or TRBD2 (5 bases each). Per the germline V gene, CDR1 is SGHTA and CDR2 is FQGNSA. The CDR3 contains 14 residues. Trimming pared 5 bases from V and 4 bases from J, leaving 15 bases between. For the CDR3, the DNA is TGTGCCAGCAGCACCGACTCCGGGACGTACGAGCAGTACTTC. This encodes CASSTDSGTYEQYF.

The rearrangement links TRBV7-6 to TRBJ2-1, with TRBD2 as a possible D gene (5 bases). This CDR3 has 14 residues. The germline V and J ends were trimmed by 5 bases and 7 bases, with 15 bases remaining between them. Germline V gene lookup returns CDR1 SGHVS and CDR2 FNYEAQ. The CDR3 is CASSPRTRGNEQFF. The CDR3, as DNA: TGTGCCAGCAGCCCACGGACCCGAGGGAATGAGCAGTTCTTC.

The chain combines TRBV7-3 with TRBJ2-5; D not certain. The CDR3 length is 15 residues. The germline V and J ends were trimmed by 5 bases and 2 bases, with 15 bases remaining between them. The germline gives CDR1 SGHTA, CDR2 FQGTGA. CDR3 DNA: TGTGCCAGCAGCCCAACGGGCTTAGGGCAAGAGACCCAGTACTTC. Its protein product is CASSPTGLGQETQYF.

The DNA for the CDR3 is TGTGCCAGCGGAGGTTACTTCCTCCGACAGGGATCGCACAATGAGCAGTTCTTC. This encodes CASGGYFLRQGSHNEQFF. The chain has TRBV6-2 or TRBV6-3 and TRBJ2-1, with 7 bases matching TRBD1. Germline lookup yields CDR1 MNHEY and CDR2 SVGEGT. V lost 8 bases and J lost 5; bases outside the gene matches: 21. The CDR3 extends over 18 amino acids.

Only a few counts were recorded for this clonotype. The chain is built from TRBV20-1 and TRBJ2-1; D not resolved. V was pared by 3 bases and J by 3 bases, with 6 bases between. Germline V gene sequence: CDR1 DFQATT, CDR2 SNEGSKA (reference sequence). The CDR3 consists of 12 residues. Here the CDR3 DNA reads TGCAGTGCTAGTACGGACTACAATGAGCAGTTCTTC. This sequence encodes CSASTDYNEQFF.

This clonotype has more than one count but fewer than ten. The genes are TRBV2 and TRBJ2-4; D may match TRBD1 or TRBD2 (6 bases each). The germline gives CDR1 SNHLY, CDR2 FYNNEI. The CDR3 is 15 residues long. The V end was cut by 8 bases, the J end by 2 bases, with 16 bases between. CDR3 DNA: TGTGCCAGCTGGATCGGGGGCAAATCCAAAAACATTCAGTACTTC. Protein sequence: CASWIGGKSKNIQYF.

In this sample, this clonotype turned up a few times. This chain links TRBV29-1 with TRBJ2-7; D is unresolved. The CDR3 sequence is 13 residues long. Trimming took off 1 base at V and 3 bases at J, with 10 bases between the two ends. The germline CDR1 and CDR2 sequences are SQVTM and ANQGSEA. CDR3 residues: CSVEGWHSYEQYF. CDR3 DNA: TGCAGCGTTGAAGGGTGGCATAGCTACGAGCAGTACTTC.

J is TRBJ2-5 and V is TRBV18, with D uncertain. Trimming stripped 2 bases from V and 5 bases from J, with 9 bases between. Germline V gene sequence: CDR1 KGHSH, CDR2 LQKENI. CDR3 length: 13 residues. In DNA form, the CDR3 reads TGTGCCAGCTCACCAAGCTCCGTGGAGACCCAGTACTTC. Protein product: CASSPSSVETQYF.

The rearrangement joins TRBV29-1 to TRBJ2-4, with 9 bases aligning to TRBD2. The last part of the DNA fits TRBJ2-7 better; the J call may be wrong. The CDR3 has 13 residues. The germline gives CDR1 SQVTM, CDR2 ANQGSEA. DNA for the CDR3: TGCAGCGTAACTAGCGGGTCCTCCTACGAGCAGTACTTC. Amino acids: CSVTSGSSYEQYF.

This clonotype was seen just once. This rearrangement joins TRBV7-8 to TRBJ2-6; TRBD1 agrees at 7 bases. The V gene end was trimmed by 1 base and the J gene end by 2 bases; junction bases not matched to a gene: 8. Germline assignment: CDR1 SGHVS and CDR2 FQNEAQ. This CDR3 is built from 18 residues. DNA of the CDR3: TGTGCCAGCAGCTTAGTATCGGCAGGGGGTACTGGGGCCAACGTCCTGACTTTC. This sequence encodes CASSLVSAGGTGANVLTF. The entire variable domain, with the rest obtained from reference TRBV7-8 and TRBJ2-6, is as follows: GAGVSQSPRYKVAKRGQDVALRCDPISGHVSLFWYQQALGQGPEFLTYFQNEAQLDKSGLPSDRFFAERPEGSVSTLKIQRTQQEDSAVYLCASSLVSAGGTGANVLTFGAGSRLTVL.

V gene TRBV2 combines with J gene TRBJ2-5; no clear D. Looked up from germline, CDR1 is SNHLY and CDR2 is FYNNEI. V was pared by 7 bases and J by 0 bases, with 12 bases between. CDR3 length: 14 amino acids. CDR3 residues: CASNKAPNQETQYF. The CDR3 bases are TGTGCCAGCAACAAAGCGCCCAACCAAGAGACCCAGTACTTC.

The gene calls are TRBV29-1 and TRBJ2-3; D not resolved. The germline V gene encodes CDR1 SQVTM and CDR2 ANQGSEA. Trimming cost V 5 bases and J 1 base, with 13 bases left between them. The CDR3 consists of 14 residues. CDR3 sequence: CSVFLYEGTDTQYF. DNA for the CDR3: TGCAGCGTTTTTCTCTATGAGGGCACAGATACGCAGTATTTT.

The V call is TRBV9, the J call TRBJ2-3; the match to TRBD2 covers 7 bases. Germline values: CDR1 SGDLS, CDR2 YYNGEE. V lost 0 bases and J lost 4; bases outside the gene matches: 11. CDR3 size: 17 residues. CDR3 in amino acids: CASSVELGGGGSDTQYF. CDR3 nucleotides: TGTGCCAGCAGCGTAGAGCTGGGCGGGGGAGGCTCAGATACGCAGTATTTT.

The chain joins TRBV15 to TRBJ1-4, with D possibly matching TRBD1 (5 bases). V was trimmed by 3 bases and J by 8 bases, leaving 16 bases between them. The CDR3 extends over 15 amino acids. Germline CDR1 LNHNV, CDR2 YYDKDF (reference sequence). The CDR3 loop is CATSRSTEVQEKLFF. The DNA for the CDR3 is TGTGCCACCAGCAGGTCGACAGAGGTACAAGAAAAACTGTTTTTT.

The chain couples TRBV7-2 to TRBJ1-1, with D maybe TRBD1 (5 bases). V shed 2 bases and J shed 1 base, with 11 bases lying between them. The CDR3 has 15 amino acids. Per the germline V gene, CDR1 is SGHTA and CDR2 is FQGNSA. CDR3 in amino acids: CASSLNGQGNTEAFF. DNA of the CDR3: TGTGCCAGCAGCTTAAACGGTCAGGGGAACACTGAAGCTTTCTTT. Complete variable domain (other parts from reference TRBV7-2 and TRBJ1-1): GAGVSQSPSNKVTEKGKDVELRCDPISGHTALYWYRQSLGQGLEFLIYFQGNSAPDKSGLPSDRFSAERTGGSVSTLTIQRTQQEDSAVYLCASSLNGQGNTEAFFGQGTRLTVV.

A few counts support this clonotype. The chain recombines TRBV11-2 with TRBJ2-7; D is perhaps TRBD1 or TRBD2 (5 bases each). The CDR3 is 14 residues long. Looked up from germline, CDR1 is SGHAT and CDR2 is FQNNGV. V lost 6 bases and J lost 9, with 21 bases in between. CDR3 sequence reads: CASRSLPGPPGQYF. CDR3 nucleotides: TGTGCCAGCAGGTCGTTGCCGGGACCTCCGGGGCAGTACTTC. Using reference TRBV11-2 and TRBJ2-7 for the parts outside the CDR3, the full variable domain is EAGVAQSPRYKIIEKRQSVAFWCNPISGHATLYWYQQILGQGPKLLIQFQNNGVVDDSQLPKDRFSAERLKGVDSTLKIQPAKLEDSAVYLCASRSLPGPPGQYFGPGTRLTVT.

This clonotype was seen more than once but under ten times. The chain recombines TRBV2 with TRBJ2-7; D is perhaps TRBD1 or TRBD2 (6 bases each). Germline CDR1 is SNHLY and CDR2 is FYNNEI. Trimming took 6 bases from V and 4 from J, leaving 22 bases between them. CDR3 length: 16 residues. The CDR3 sequence: CASSLGGLASPYEQYF. The CDR3, as DNA: TGTGCCAGCAGCCTAGGGGGACTCGCCTCTCCGTACGAGCAGTACTTC.

This clonotype was counted a few times. The genes are TRBV27 and TRBJ2-7, with D maybe TRBD1 (5 bases). V was cut by 2 bases and J by 2 bases, with 10 bases left in between. Per germline, CDR1 MNHEY and CDR2 SMNVEV (reference sequence). CDR3 size: 14 residues. This CDR3 reads CASSLNAGPYEQYF. For the CDR3, the DNA is TGTGCCAGCAGTTTAAATGCAGGGCCCTACGAGCAGTACTTC.

This clonotype came up many times. J is TRBJ2-7 and V is TRBV7-2; no firm D call. Germline CDR1 reads SGHTA; CDR2 reads FQGNSA. The ends were cut back, 0 bases at V and 3 bases at J, with 6 bases in the middle. CDR3 length: 13 residues. CDR3 coding DNA: TGTGCCAGCAGCTTAGCGAGTATCTACGAGCAGTACTTC. Amino acids: CASSLASIYEQYF.

As to this clonotype: Germline is not matched at one junction end, which may reflect a read error. The chain is built from TRBV7-9 and TRBJ2-4; D perhaps matches TRBD2 (5 bases). This CDR3 region has 15 residues. Germline values: CDR1 SEHNR, CDR2 FQNEAQ (reference sequence). In DNA, the CDR3 is TGTGCCGGCAGCGCAACACGAGCGGTGGTAAACATTCAGTACTTC. Protein: CAGSATRAVVNIQYF. Combining the CDR3 with reference TRBV7-9 and TRBJ2-4 gives the whole variable domain DTGVSQNPRHKITKRGQNVTFRCDPISEHNRLYWYRQTLGQGPEFLTYFQNEAQLEKSRLLSDRFSAERPKGSFSTLEIQRTEQGDSAMYLCAGSATRAVVNIQYFGAGTRLSVL.

This clonotype appeared a single time. This chain connects TRBV6-2 or TRBV6-3 to TRBJ1-5, with 8 bases matching TRBD1. Germline V gene sequence: CDR1 MNHEY, CDR2 SVGEGT. The CDR3 consists of 14 residues. The V and J ends lost 8 bases and 4 bases, in that order; junction bases with no gene match: 7. The CDR3 sequence is CASRMTGANQPQHF. The CDR3 bases are TGTGCCAGCCGCATGACAGGGGCTAATCAGCCCCAGCATTTT.

The chain links TRBV10-3 to TRBJ2-1; 14 bases fit TRBD2. The germline V gene encodes CDR1 ENHRY and CDR2 SYGVKD. J was trimmed by 8 bases and V by 7 bases; bases with no gene match: 7. The CDR3 consists of 15 residues. In nucleotides, the CDR3 is TGTGCCATCAAAGAAGGACTAGCGGGAGGTTATGAGCAGTTCTTC. Translated, it gives CAIKEGLAGGYEQFF.

Notes on this clonotype: A much larger clone differs from this one at a single base, so this may be a read error. The chain employs TRBV7-2 and TRBJ2-5, with D possibly being TRBD2 (6 bases). V shed 6 bases and J shed 1 base, with 9 bases lying between them. The CDR3 covers 13 residues. The germline CDR1 and CDR2 sequences are SGHTA and FQGNSA. CDR3 in amino acids: CTSSSAGQETQYF. The DNA for the CDR3 is TGTACCAGCAGTTCAGCGGGCCAAGAGACCCAGTACTTC. The variable domain in full, with the rest retrieved from reference TRBV7-2 and TRBJ2-5, is GAGVSQSPSNKVTEKGKDVELRCDPISGHTALYWYRQSLGQGLEFLIYFQGNSAPDKSGLPSDRFSAERTGGSVSTLTIQRTQQEDSAVYLCTSSSAGQETQYFGPGTRLLVL.

The chain links TRBV20-1 to TRBJ1-1, with 7 bases aligning to TRBD1. The CDR3 is 14 residues long. CDR1 and CDR2 from the germline V gene are DFQATT and SNEGSKA (reference sequence). The junction had 6 bases not matched to a gene; V was cut back by 2 bases and J by 3 bases. The DNA of the CDR3 is TGCAGTGCTAGAAGAATAGGGGGCGACACTGAAGCTTTCTTT. This encodes CSARRIGGDTEAFF.

In this sample, this clonotype turned up once. The rearrangement links TRBV28 to TRBJ2-5; either TRBD1 or TRBD2 may fit D (5 bases each). The J call could be wrong; TRBJ2-7 is a better fit for the DNA end. Germline V gives CDR1 MDHEN, CDR2 SYDVKM. The CDR3 has 14 amino acids. The CDR3 protein is CASSNRDGRYEQYF. The CDR3 DNA is TGTGCCAGCAGTAACCGGGACGGACGCTACGAGCAGTACTTC.